Shown below are 29 T cell receptor beta chains from a single sample sequenced in a study of blood T cells in healthy people across ages. Sample-barcoded 5' priming and a J-beta primer mix drove a second PCR of about 6 to 12 cycles. TCRdb itself ran the 5' RACE reads through MiXCR, one entry per CDR3 protein. This sample has fewer than 2 million distinct CDR3 sequences, with around 40% found just once. Sequencing was done on a sample of blood. These receptors were obtained from a human donor in good health.

V usage is TRBV21-1 and J usage is TRBJ2-6; whether TRBD2, the table's D call, matches the DNA was not checked. TRBV21-1 is a listed pseudogene. This CDR3 has 19 residues. This CDR3 is CASSNGKAGGEAGANVLTF. DNA for the CDR3: TGTGCCAGCAGCAATGGGAAGGCGGGAGGGGAAGCTGGGGCCAACGTCCTGACTTTC.

Turning to this clonotype: At one end, the junction sequence differs from germline, possibly due to a read error. The chain combines TRBV4-2 with TRBJ2-4, with 9 bases fitting TRBD2. Matching the DNA end better, TRBJ2-5 makes the J call doubtful. This CDR3 spans 14 amino acids. The germline CDR1 and CDR2 sequences are LGHNA and YNFKEQ. The CDR3 loop is CGSSRLAAQETQYF. The CDR3 DNA follows: TGTGGCAGCAGCCGACTAGCGGCGCAAGAGACCCAGTACTTC.

This clonotype has a handful of counts. The V and J genes are TRBV28 and TRBJ2-7; 7 bases are shared with TRBD1. From germline, CDR1 is MDHEN and CDR2 SYDVKM. Trimming took 5 bases from V and 2 from J; bases not matched to a gene: 6. CDR3 length equals 14 residues. CDR3 loop: CASSIRQGAYEQYF. CDR3 nucleotide sequence: TGTGCCAGCAGTATAAGACAGGGTGCCTACGAGCAGTACTTC.

Notes on this clonotype: This may arise from a read error, as a much more abundant clone is one base away. The rearrangement links TRBV7-3 to TRBJ2-1, with TRBD2 matching 11 bases. CDR1 and CDR2 from the germline V gene are SGHTA and FQGTGA. This CDR3 is 16 amino acids long. Unmatched junction bases numbered 3, after V lost 1 base and J lost 4 bases. This chain's CDR3 is CASSLKASGGYNEQFF. The CDR3 nucleotides are TGTGCCAGCAGCTTAAAGGCTAGCGGGGGGTACAATGAGCAGTTCTTC.

V gene TRBV11-1 combines with J gene TRBJ2-4; 13 bases match TRBD2. The DNA end is a closer match to TRBJ2-5, so the J assignment may be wrong. CDR3 length: 18 amino acids. Germline V gene lookup returns CDR1 SGHAT and CDR2 FQDESV (reference sequence). DNA of the CDR3: TGTGCCAGCAGCTTAACGGGACTAGCGGGGTCTCTACGAGGGACCCAGTACTTC. It is translated as CASSLTGLAGSLRGTQYF.

For this clonotype: A much larger clone differs by one base, so this may be a read error. V and J are TRBV7-2 and TRBJ2-5, with a weak D call TRBD1 (5 bases). In germline, CDR1 is SGHTA, CDR2 FQGNSA. The CDR3 is 14 amino acids. The CDR3 region has the DNA TGTGCCAGCAGCTTTCAGGGTAGCCAAGAGGCCCAGTACTTC. Translating it yields CASSFQGSQEAQYF.

For this clonotype: The CDR3 does not close with the conserved phenylalanine or tryptophan, likely indicating a read error. For the CDR3, the DNA is TGCGCCAGCAGCGGTCGGGCGGGGGGCACAGATACGCAGTATTCT. This translates into CASSGRAGGTDTQYS. This sequence joins TRBV5-1 and TRBJ2-3; TRBD2 matches 7 bases. V lost 4 bases, J lost 1 base, and 6 bases stayed unmatched. Germline values: CDR1 SGHRS, CDR2 YFSETQ. This CDR3 comprises 15 residues.

This clonotype was recorded at least ten times. CDR3 sequence: CASSPAKGREQFF. The CDR3 coding sequence is TGTGCCAGCAGCCCAGCCAAAGGTAGAGAGCAGTTCTTC. The chain combines TRBV7-2 with TRBJ2-1; D gene uncertain. CDR1 is SGHTA and CDR2 is FQGNSA in the germline V gene. V was cut by 5 bases and J by 10 bases, with 15 bases left in between. The CDR3 spans 13 residues.

The V gene is TRBV6-6, the J gene TRBJ2-1; either TRBD1 or TRBD2 may supply D (6 bases each). CDR1 is MNHNY, CDR2 SVGAGI, per germline (reference sequence). CDR3 size: 13 residues. Between the trimmed V and J ends, which lost 7 bases and 4 bases, there was a span of 11 bases. In nucleotides, the CDR3 is TGTGCCAGCAAGGGGGGTGGATACAATGAGCAGTTCTTC. Translated, it gives CASKGGGYNEQFF.

This clonotype was seen only once. The junction departs from the called germline gene at one end, perhaps through a read error. This chain connects TRBV12-3 or TRBV12-4 to TRBJ1-6; D gene unclear. The CDR3 is made up of 12 amino acids. The CDR3 DNA reads as TGTGCCAACAGTTATTCGGGTTCACCCCTCCACTTT. Residues: CANSYSGSPLHF.

The rearrangement uses TRBV11-1 and TRBJ2-1; 12 bases agree with TRBD1. The germline V gene has CDR1 SGHAT and CDR2 FQDESV (reference sequence). The V and J ends lost 2 bases and 8 bases, in that order; junction bases with no gene match: 28. This CDR3 contains 23 residues. DNA of the CDR3: TGTGCCAGCAGCTTATGGGGGACAGGGGGCATCGTTAGCGGGGGGCCTTACCTTGATGAGCAGTTCTTC. This translates into CASSLWGTGGIVSGGPYLDEQFF.

This clonotype turned up a few times. The chain joins TRBV2 to TRBJ2-3, with TRBD2 identical over 7 bases. The length of the CDR3 is 16 residues. V was pared by 5 bases and J by 0 bases, with 8 bases of the junction left unmatched. Germline V gene data show CDR1 as SNHLY and CDR2 as FYNNEI. CDR3 residues: CASSSSTSPSTDTQYF. The CDR3 DNA reads as TGTGCCAGCAGTTCGTCGACTAGCCCCAGCACAGATACGCAGTATTTT.

The rearrangement links TRBV4-1 to TRBJ2-7, with D perhaps matching TRBD1 (6 bases). Germline assignment: CDR1 MGHRA and CDR2 YSYEKL. V was pared by 9 bases and J by 2 bases, with 14 bases between. The CDR3 totals 13 residues. The CDR3 bases are TGCGCCAGTTCGCACAGGGCAGCCTACGAGCAGTACTTC. Translation: CASSHRAAYEQYF.

This clonotype was seen repeatedly, ten times or more. The chain carries TRBV4-2 and TRBJ2-5, with D possibly being TRBD2 (5 bases). V dropped 0 bases and J dropped 5 bases, with 16 bases sitting between them. The CDR3 is 16 residues long. Germline V gives CDR1 LGHNA, CDR2 YNFKEQ. CDR3 sequence (DNA): TGTGCCAGCAGCCAAGACCTGGGAGCCCTCGCCGAGACCCAGTACTTC. It translates to CASSQDLGALAETQYF.

CDR3 nucleotide sequence: TGTGCCAGTGGAAGGACCCACAATGAGCAGTTCTTC. Protein: CASGRTHNEQFF. J is TRBJ2-1 and V is TRBV9; no firm D call. Trimming removed 8 bases at V and 5 bases at J, with 11 bases between. CDR1 and CDR2 from the germline V gene are SGDLS and YYNGEE. There are 12 residues in the CDR3. Variable domain in full (rest from reference TRBV9 and TRBJ2-1): DSGVTQTPKHLITATGQRVTLRCSPRSGDLSVYWYQQSLDQGLQFLIQYYNGEERAKGNILERFSAQQFPDLHSELNLSSLELGDSALYFCASGRTHNEQFFGPGTRLTVL.

The chain recombines TRBV4-3 with TRBJ2-3; 9 bases are shared with TRBD1. The CDR3 consists of 16 residues. Germline-derived CDR1 and CDR2 are LGHNA and YSLEER. The V and J ends lost 0 bases and 5 bases, in that order; junction bases with no gene match: 6. CDR3 region: CASSQEGTGSGDTQYF. In nucleotides, the CDR3 is TGCGCCAGCAGCCAAGAAGGGACAGGGTCGGGAGATACGCAGTATTTT.

This clonotype occurred a few times. The chain joins TRBV20-1 to TRBJ1-2, with 7 bases identical to TRBD1. Germline-derived CDR1 and CDR2 are DFQATT and SNEGSKA (reference sequence). Trimming cost V 2 bases and J 3 bases; bases outside gene matches: 6. CDR3 size: 14 residues. The CDR3 DNA reads TGCAGTGCTAGAAGCGACAGGGTCGACTATGGCTACACCTTC. It yields the protein CSARSDRVDYGYTF.

This clonotype occurred a few times. The V gene is TRBV5-6, the J gene TRBJ2-5; 12 positions match TRBD1. The CDR3 is 16 amino acids. Trimming took 3 bases from V and 5 from J; bases not matched to a gene: 8. Germline V gene data show CDR1 as SGHDT and CDR2 as YYEEEE. CDR3 protein: CASSWDGTGGRETQYF. The CDR3 DNA sequence: TGTGCCAGCAGCTGGGACGGGACAGGGGGCAGGGAGACCCAGTACTTC.

The chain carries TRBV29-1 and TRBJ1-1; D is uncertain. This CDR3 spans 12 amino acids. Germline-derived CDR1 and CDR2 are SQVTM and ANQGSEA. With 7 bases removed from V and 3 bases from J, the gap between germline ends came to 12 bases. CDR3 in DNA: TGCAGCGCGGACGGATTGGACACTGAAGCTTTCTTT. Its protein product is CSADGLDTEAFF.

The genes are TRBV7-8 and TRBJ2-1; D possibly uses TRBD1 or TRBD2 (7 bases each). V was trimmed by 4 bases and J by 4 bases, leaving 17 bases between them. Germline V gene sequence: CDR1 SGHVS, CDR2 FQNEAQ. The CDR3 is 16 residues long. CDR3 sequence reads: CASSSRAGQSYNEQFF. CDR3 nucleotide sequence: TGTGCCAGCAGCTCGCGAGCGGGACAGTCGTACAATGAGCAGTTCTTC.

The V gene is TRBV20-1, the J gene TRBJ2-3, with TRBD1 identical over 7 bases. The trim removed 6 bases at V and 1 base at J, leaving 10 bases unmatched. The CDR3 contains 15 residues. CDR1 and CDR2 from the germline V gene are DFQATT and SNEGSKA (reference sequence). The CDR3 DNA reads as TGCAGTGCGTTCTTCGGGGACAGACGCACAGATACGCAGTATTTT. Residues: CSAFFGDRRTDTQYF.

As for this clonotype: The junction and the germline gene differ at one end; a read error may be behind it. The rearrangement uses TRBV5-1 and TRBJ1-1; D not certain. The CDR3 has 14 residues. Germline CDR1 and CDR2: SGHRS and YFSETQ. The CDR3 region is CASSLSGRNIEAFF. The CDR3 bases are TGCGCCAGCAGCTTGTCAGGAAGGAACATTGAAGCTTTCTTT.

This clonotype was found a few times. A much larger clone lies one base from this, so it may be a read error. The chain couples TRBV5-5 to TRBJ2-5, with TRBD1 identical over 8 bases. The end of the DNA is better explained by TRBJ2-7, so the J call may be wrong. There are 12 residues in the CDR3. CDR1 SGHKS and CDR2 YYEKEE come from the germline V gene (reference sequence). CDR3: CASSSQGDEQYF. CDR3 bases: TGTGCCAGCAGCTCACAGGGGGACGAGCAGTACTTC.

The sample holds a few counts of this clonotype. The gene calls are TRBV7-2 and TRBJ2-7; the match to TRBD2 covers 8 bases. The V and J ends lost 0 bases and 4 bases, in that order; junction bases with no gene match: 5. CDR1 and CDR2 from the germline V gene are SGHTA and FQGNSA. The CDR3 is 15 amino acids. The chain's CDR3 is CASSLAGGLGYEQYF. CDR3 DNA sequence: TGTGCCAGCAGCTTAGCGGGGGGACTAGGGTACGAGCAGTACTTC.

This clonotype was detected only a few times. The rearrangement links TRBV3-1 to TRBJ1-2, with 7 bases that match TRBD1. Germline values: CDR1 LGHDT, CDR2 YNNKEL (reference sequence). V was clipped by 2 bases and J by 2 bases; unmatched bases: 5. There are 15 residues in the CDR3. DNA of the CDR3: TGTGCCAGCAGCCAAACCTCGACAGGGAACTATGGCTACACCTTC. Protein sequence: CASSQTSTGNYGYTF.

This clonotype has only a few counts. The chain links TRBV6-2 or TRBV6-3 to TRBJ2-6, with D possibly being TRBD2 (5 bases). Germline V gene data show CDR1 as MNHEY and CDR2 as SVGEGT. The V end was cut by 2 bases, the J end by 2 bases, with 7 bases between. The CDR3 sequence is 15 residues long. The CDR3 spells CASSYGRAGANVLTF. For the CDR3, the DNA is TGTGCCAGCAGTTACGGGCGGGCTGGGGCCAACGTCCTGACTTTC.

This chain connects TRBV4-3 to TRBJ2-7, with D possibly being TRBD2 (6 bases). Germline-derived CDR1 and CDR2 are LGHNA and YSLEER. V was cut by 1 base and J by 3 bases, with 16 bases left in between. The CDR3 is made up of 16 amino acids. The CDR3 DNA reads as TGCGCCAGCAGCCAAGGGTTTGGAGGGGCAGTCTACGAGCAGTACTTC. Protein: CASSQGFGGAVYEQYF.

The table lists this clonotype with many counts. The V gene is TRBV7-8, the J gene TRBJ2-3, with TRBD1 matching over 8 bases. With V trimmed by 5 bases and J by 0 bases, 7 bases remained unmatched. Germline-derived CDR1 and CDR2 are SGHVS and FQNEAQ. CDR3 length: 16 residues. CDR3 DNA sequence: TGTGCCAGCAGCCAGACCGGGACAGGTAGCACAGATACGCAGTATTTT. Protein product: CASSQTGTGSTDTQYF.

This chain connects TRBV28 to TRBJ1-2, with D possibly TRBD1 on 5 matching bases. Trimming took 11 bases from V and 4 from J, leaving 17 bases between them. CDR3 length: 13 residues. CDR1 and CDR2 (germline): MDHEN, SYDVKM. In DNA, the CDR3 is TGTGCCGTCGGGGCTGCAGGCCCCTATGGCTACACCTTC. Amino acid sequence: CAVGAAGPYGYTF.